The present TCR beta chain was sequenced within a study of blood T cell repertoires in COVID-19. Turning to the study itself: There were acute and convalescent COVID-19 samples, and they came from the United States, Italy and Spain. Sample material is recorded as cDNA or gDNA derived from T cells, B-cell-depleted T cells, or PBMCs.

In the original workflow: Using reference gene primer amplification, nucleated cell counts were estimated. Sequencing used immunoSEQ multiplex PCR; TCRdb keeps in-frame clones, though not all of them. That table supplies the V and J calls and clone size; D and trimming were determined from the DNA. The sample yields 150,000 or so clones, about 85% seen once. The CDR3 is 17 amino acids. Losses at the gene ends were 5 bases for V and 1 base for J; bases not matched to a gene: 11. CDR1 MNHNY and CDR2 SVGAGI come from the germline V gene (reference sequence). This chain joins TRBV6-6 and TRBJ1-2, with 9 bases matching TRBD1. Sequences were obtained from peripheral blood. The sequence came from a man aged 18 to 30 with acute or convalescent COVID-19. CDR3 loop: CASSHPGQGHLNYGYTF. The DNA for the CDR3 is TGTGCCAGCAGTCACCCGGGACAGGGTCATCTTAACTATGGCTACACCTTC.